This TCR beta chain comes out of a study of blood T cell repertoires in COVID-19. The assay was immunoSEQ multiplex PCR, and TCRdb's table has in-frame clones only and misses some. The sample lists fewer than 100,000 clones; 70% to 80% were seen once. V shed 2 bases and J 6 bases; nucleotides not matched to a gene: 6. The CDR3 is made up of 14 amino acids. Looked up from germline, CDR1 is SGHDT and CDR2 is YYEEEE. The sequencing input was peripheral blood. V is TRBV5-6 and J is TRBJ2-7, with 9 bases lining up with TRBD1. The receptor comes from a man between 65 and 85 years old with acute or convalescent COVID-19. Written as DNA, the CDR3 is TGTGCCAGCAGCTTATCCGGGACAGGGATCGAGCAGTACTTC. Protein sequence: CASSLSGTGIEQYF.